A selection of T cell receptor beta chains follows, all from one sample in a study of cytomegalovirus exposure and HLA in healthy donors. Using immunoSEQ multiplex PCR, the repertoire was profiled, and TCRdb retains in-frame clones only, with some absent. The repertoire table contains approximately 37,000 clones. The sequencing input was PBMCs. The source is a human donor in good health. CDR3s include the opening cysteine and the closing phenylalanine or tryptophan. The D gene is left open where the match is weak. Not every row has a clone size; where given, it reads once, few, many or a size class.

cdr3_length clone_size j_call d_call v_call cdr3_nt cdr3_aa
12 . TRBJ1-1 . TRBV30 TGTGCCTGGAGTGTCGGGAACACTGAAGCTTTCTTT CAWSVGNTEAFF
15 . TRBJ2-6 . TRBV30 TGTGCCTGCGCCGGCGGCCCCTCTGGGGCCAACGTCCTGACTTTC CACAGGPSGANVLTF
13 . TRBJ1-1 . TRBV28 TGTGCCAGCAGTTGGAGTGTGAACACTGAAGCTTTCTTT CASSWSVNTEAFF
17 . TRBJ1-3 . TRBV9 TGTGCCAGCAGCGTAGATCTTGACACGAGCTCTGGAAACACCATATATTTT CASSVDLDTSSGNTIYF
14 . TRBJ2-7 . TRBV11-2 TGTGCCAGCAGCTTATTTCAGGACTCGTACGAGCAGTACTTC CASSLFQDSYEQYF
14 . TRBJ2-5 . TRBV6-1 TGTGCCAGCCAGACTACCCTAGCGCAGGAGACCCAGTACTTC CASQTTLAQETQYF
14 . TRBJ2-7 TRBD2 TRBV13 TGTGCCAGCAGCATGACTAGCGGTGGCTACGAGCAGTACTTC CASSMTSGGYEQYF
15 . TRBJ2-2 TRBD1 TRBV5-4 TGTGCCAGCAGCCGGGACAGTGAAAACACCGGGGAGCTGTTTTTT CASSRDSENTGELFF
15 . TRBJ2-7 TRBD2 TRBV5-1 TGCGCCAGCAGTTCTAGCGGGGGGTCCCCCCACGAGCAGTACTTC CASSSSGGSPHEQYF
12 . TRBJ2-3 . TRBV28 TGTGCCAGCAGTACATTGACAGATACGCAGTATTTT CASSTLTDTQYF
12 . TRBJ2-7 TRBD1 TRBV29-1 TGCAGCGTTCTCGACAGGGCGGACGAGCAGTACTTC CSVLDRADEQYF
16 . TRBJ1-2 . TRBV4-2 TGTGCCAGCAGCCAAGAGGGAGGCCGGGCGAACTATGGCTACACCTTC CASSQEGGRANYGYTF
14 . TRBJ2-7 . TRBV25-1 TGTGCCAGCAGTGTTGGCGGGACCTCCTACGAGCAGTACTTC CASSVGGTSYEQYF
14 . TRBJ1-1 TRBD1 TRBV18 TGTGCCAGCTCACCAAACACAGGGGACACTGAAGCTTTCTTT CASSPNTGDTEAFF
16 . TRBJ1-2 TRBD1 TRBV2 TGTGCCAGCAGCGGGGACAGGGGGCGTTTGGACTATGGCTACACCTTC CASSGDRGRLDYGYTF
14 . TRBJ2-2 . TRBV6-4 TGTGCCAGCAGGCCAGGTTCGAACACCGGGGAGCTGTTTTTT CASRPGSNTGELFF
16 . TRBJ2-2 . TRBV10-3 TGTGCCATCAGTGAGTCGAAAGGGGTGAACACCGGGGAGCTGTTTTTT CAISESKGVNTGELFF
15 . TRBJ2-7 TRBD1 TRBV7-2 TGTGCCAGCAGCACCCAGGGACAGGCGGGCTACGAGCAGTACTTC CASSTQGQAGYEQYF
11 . TRBJ2-1 . TRBV5-1 TGCGCCAGCAGCCTGGGCGGAGAGCAGTTCTTC CASSLGGEQFF
12 . TRBJ1-1 . TRBV7-9 TGTGCCAGCAGCTACAGCGGCACTGAAGCTTTCTTT CASSYSGTEAFF
14 . TRBJ2-3 TRBD2 TRBV19 TGTGCCAGTAGTGGGGTAGCGGGGACAGATACGCAGTATTTT CASSGVAGTDTQYF
16 . TRBJ2-7 TRBD1 TRBV5-1 TGCGCCAGCAGCTTAAAGCCGGGACAGAGCTCCTACGAGCAGTACTTC CASSLKPGQSSYEQYF
15 . TRBJ1-5 . TRBV4-1 TGCGCCAGCAGCCAAGTCCCGGGACTAGATCAGCCCCAGCATTTT CASSQVPGLDQPQHF
15 . TRBJ1-2 TRBD1 TRBV5-4 TGTGCCAGCAGTCCCACGACAGGGACAAGAAATGGCTACACCTTC CASSPTTGTRNGYTF
16 . TRBJ1-2 . TRBV10-3 TGTGCCATCAGTGAGTCAGGCACCGGGACACGGTATGGCTACACCTTC CAISESGTGTRYGYTF
16 large TRBJ2-7 TRBD1 TRBV18 TGTGCCAGCTCACCCGGACAGGGGGTACCATCCAACGAGCAGTACTTC CASSPGQGVPSNEQYF
15 . TRBJ1-2 . TRBV5-1 TGCGCCAGCAGCTTGGAAGAAGTCTCCGGCTATGGCTACACCTTC CASSLEEVSGYGYTF
14 . TRBJ2-2 TRBD2 TRBV6-1 TGTGCCAGCAGGGAGACTAGCGGTGCCGGGGAGCTGTTTTTT CASRETSGAGELFF
15 . TRBJ1-6 . TRBV10-1 TGCGCCAGCAGCGATTCACAGAGGGATAATTCACCCCTCCACTTT CASSDSQRDNSPLHF
16 . TRBJ2-3 TRBD2 TRBV5-4 TGTGCCAGCAGCTCCCGACTAGCGGGAAGCACAGATACGCAGTATTTT CASSSRLAGSTDTQYF
14 . TRBJ2-7 TRBD1 TRBV7-9 TGTGCCAGCAGCTCGGGACAGAGCGCCTACGAGCAGTACTTC CASSSGQSAYEQYF
15 . TRBJ2-1 TRBD1 TRBV11-2 TGTGCCAGCAGCCTACAGGGGGCGCATTACAATGAGCAGTTCTTC CASSLQGAHYNEQFF
15 . TRBJ1-1 TRBD1 TRBV4-2 TGTGCCAGCAGCCAAGACGGGACAGGGAACACTGAAGCTTTCTTT CASSQDGTGNTEAFF
13 . TRBJ2-7 TRBD2 TRBV6-1 TGTGCCAGCGGGGACGGGGAGGGGTACGAGCAGTACTTC CASGDGEGYEQYF
15 . TRBJ1-2 . TRBV4-1 TGCGCCAGCAGCCAAGGCCGGGCAGGGGAAAATGGCTACACCTTC CASSQGRAGENGYTF
14 . TRBJ2-7 . TRBV4-1 TGCGCCAGCAGCCAACCCGGACAGTCCTACGAGCAGTACTTC CASSQPGQSYEQYF
14 . TRBJ2-1 . TRBV27 TGTGCCAGTACGCGGGGAGATTCCTACAATGAGCAGTTCTTC CASTRGDSYNEQFF
13 . TRBJ2-5 . TRBV30 TGTGCCTTTCGTCTAGTAGGGGAAGAGACCCAGTACTTC CAFRLVGEETQYF
15 . TRBJ1-4 . TRBV25-1 TGTGCCAGCAGTGAGGGCTTTGCAACTAATGAAAAACTGTTTTTT CASSEGFATNEKLFF
13 . TRBJ2-7 . TRBV6-1 TGTGCCAGCAGTGAATCTCGGGGTTACGAGCAGTACTTC CASSESRGYEQYF
15 . TRBJ1-4 . TRBV2 TGTGCCAGCAGTGAAAGGACGGGAGTGGTTGAAAAACTGTTTTTT CASSERTGVVEKLFF
15 . TRBJ1-1 TRBD1 TRBV7-8 TGTGCCAGCAGCGTCGCCGGGACAGCAAACACTGAAGCTTTCTTT CASSVAGTANTEAFF
14 . TRBJ1-1 TRBD1 TRBV6-6 TGTGCCAGCATAACCGGGACAGCGAACACTGAAGCTTTCTTT CASITGTANTEAFF
14 . TRBJ1-1 . TRBV7-9 TGTGCCAGCAGCCCCGGGAAAGGGGGCACTGAAGCTTTCTTT CASSPGKGGTEAFF
14 . TRBJ2-3 . TRBV19 TGTGCCAGTAGTATAGGGCACAGCACAGATACGCAGTATTTT CASSIGHSTDTQYF
14 . TRBJ1-6 . TRBV5-4 TGTGCCAGCAGCATGAGGGTGGATCGGTCACCCCTCCACTTT CASSMRVDRSPLHF
12 . TRBJ1-1 . TRBV7-2 TGTGCCAGCAGACCCAGGAACACTGAAGCTTTCTTT CASRPRNTEAFF
13 . TRBJ1-1 . TRBV11-2 TGTGCCAGCAGTCTAGAGGCTGGTTCTGAAGCTTTCTTT CASSLEAGSEAFF
15 . TRBJ2-7 TRBD1 TRBV5-6 TGTGCCAGCAGCCCAACAGGGGGTTCCTTCTACGAGCAGTACTTC CASSPTGGSFYEQYF
16 . TRBJ2-5 TRBD2 TRBV7-6 TGTGCCAGCAGCCGGACTAGCGGGGCCAGCCGGGAGACCCAGTACTTC CASSRTSGASRETQYF
14 . TRBJ2-7 TRBD1 TRBV10-3 TGTGCCATCAGCCCAGACAGGGGGGTCTACGAGCAGTACTTC CAISPDRGVYEQYF
13 . TRBJ2-7 . TRBV2 TGTGCCAGCAACAGGGACACAGTCTACGAGCAGTACTTC CASNRDTVYEQYF